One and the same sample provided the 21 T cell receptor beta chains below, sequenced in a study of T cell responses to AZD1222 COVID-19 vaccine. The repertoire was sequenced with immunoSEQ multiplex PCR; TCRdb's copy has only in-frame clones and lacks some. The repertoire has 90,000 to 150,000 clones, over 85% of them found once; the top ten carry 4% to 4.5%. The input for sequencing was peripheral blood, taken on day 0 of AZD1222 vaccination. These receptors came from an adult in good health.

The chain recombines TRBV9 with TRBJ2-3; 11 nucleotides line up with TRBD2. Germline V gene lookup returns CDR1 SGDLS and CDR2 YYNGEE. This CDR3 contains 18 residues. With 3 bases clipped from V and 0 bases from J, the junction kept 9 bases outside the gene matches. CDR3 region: CASSDPVSSGGSTDTQYF. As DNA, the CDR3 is TGTGCCAGCAGCGATCCCGTGTCTAGCGGGGGGAGCACAGATACGCAGTATTTT.

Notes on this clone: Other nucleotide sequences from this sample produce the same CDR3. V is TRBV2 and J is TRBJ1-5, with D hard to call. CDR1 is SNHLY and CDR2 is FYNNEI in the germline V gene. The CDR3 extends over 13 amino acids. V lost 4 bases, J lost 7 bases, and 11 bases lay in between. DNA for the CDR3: TGTGCCAGCAGTGTAGGGAGGAACCAGCCCCAGCATTTT. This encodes CASSVGRNQPQHF.

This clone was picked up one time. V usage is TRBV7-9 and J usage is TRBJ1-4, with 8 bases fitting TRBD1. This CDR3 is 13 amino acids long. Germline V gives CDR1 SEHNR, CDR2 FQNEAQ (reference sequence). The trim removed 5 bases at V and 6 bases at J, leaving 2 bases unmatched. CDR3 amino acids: CASSQTGDEKLFF. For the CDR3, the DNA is TGTGCCAGCAGCCAGACAGGGGATGAAAAACTGTTTTTT. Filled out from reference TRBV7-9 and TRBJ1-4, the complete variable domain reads DTGVSQNPRHKITKRGQNVTFRCDPISEHNRLYWYRQTLGQGPEFLTYFQNEAQLEKSRLLSDRFSAERPKGSFSTLEIQRTEQGDSAMYLCASSQTGDEKLFFGSGTQLSVL.

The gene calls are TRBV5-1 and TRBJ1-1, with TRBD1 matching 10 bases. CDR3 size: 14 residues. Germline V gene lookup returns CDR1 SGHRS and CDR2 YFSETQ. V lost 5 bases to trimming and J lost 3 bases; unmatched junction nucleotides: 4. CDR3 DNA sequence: TGCGCCAGCAGACTGGGACAGGGGCACACTGAAGCTTTCTTT. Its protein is CASRLGQGHTEAFF.

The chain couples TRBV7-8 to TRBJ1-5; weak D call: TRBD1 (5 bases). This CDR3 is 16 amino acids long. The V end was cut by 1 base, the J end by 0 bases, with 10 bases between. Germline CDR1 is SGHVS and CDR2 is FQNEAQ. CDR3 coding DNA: TGTGCCAGCAGCTTAGAGGGACGGTATAGCAATCAGCCCCAGCATTTT. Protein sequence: CASSLEGRYSNQPQHF.

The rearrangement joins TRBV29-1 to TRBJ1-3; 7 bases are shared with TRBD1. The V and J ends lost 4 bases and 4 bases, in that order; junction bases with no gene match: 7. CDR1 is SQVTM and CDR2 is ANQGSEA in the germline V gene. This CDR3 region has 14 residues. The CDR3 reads CSVAWEDRGNTIYF. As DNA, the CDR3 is TGCAGCGTTGCTTGGGAGGACAGGGGAAACACCATATATTTT.

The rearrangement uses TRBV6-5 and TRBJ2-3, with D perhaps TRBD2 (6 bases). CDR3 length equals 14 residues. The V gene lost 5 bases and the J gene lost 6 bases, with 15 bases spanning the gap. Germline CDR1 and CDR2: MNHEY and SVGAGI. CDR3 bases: TGTGCCAGCAGTCGGACGCCACGGGGGGATACGCAGTATTTT. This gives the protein CASSRTPRGDTQYF.

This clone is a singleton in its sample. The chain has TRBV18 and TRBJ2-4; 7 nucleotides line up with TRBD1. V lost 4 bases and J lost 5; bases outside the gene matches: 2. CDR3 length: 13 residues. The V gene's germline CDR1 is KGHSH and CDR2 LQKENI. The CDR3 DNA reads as TGTGCCAGCTCACGGGACAGAGAAAACATTCAGTACTTC. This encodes CASSRDRENIQYF.

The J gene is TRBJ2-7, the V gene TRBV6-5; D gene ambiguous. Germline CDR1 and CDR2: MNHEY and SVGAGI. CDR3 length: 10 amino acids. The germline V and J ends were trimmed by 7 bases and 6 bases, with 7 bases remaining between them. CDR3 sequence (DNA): TGTGCCAGCATCGGCACCGAGCAGTACTTC. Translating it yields CASIGTEQYF.

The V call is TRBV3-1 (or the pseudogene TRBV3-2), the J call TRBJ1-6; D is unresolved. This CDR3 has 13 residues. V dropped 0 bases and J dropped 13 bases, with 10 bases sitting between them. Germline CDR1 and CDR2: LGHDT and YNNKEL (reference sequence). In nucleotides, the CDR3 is TGTGCCAGCAGCCAAGAAACGGGCCGCCCCCTCCACTTT. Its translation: CASSQETGRPLHF.

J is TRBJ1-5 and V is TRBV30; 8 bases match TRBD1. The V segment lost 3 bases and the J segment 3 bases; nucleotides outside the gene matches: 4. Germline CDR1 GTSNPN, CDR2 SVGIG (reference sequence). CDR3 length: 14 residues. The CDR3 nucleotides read TGTGCCTGGAGCCGGGGACAGGACAATCAGCCCCAGCATTTT. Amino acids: CAWSRGQDNQPQHF.

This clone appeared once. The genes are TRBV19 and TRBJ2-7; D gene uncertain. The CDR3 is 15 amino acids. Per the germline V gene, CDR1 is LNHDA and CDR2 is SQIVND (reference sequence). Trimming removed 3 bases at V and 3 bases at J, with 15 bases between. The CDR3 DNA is TGTGCCAGTAGTATTGTGCTATCCGATGACTACGAGCAGTACTTC. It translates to CASSIVLSDDYEQYF.

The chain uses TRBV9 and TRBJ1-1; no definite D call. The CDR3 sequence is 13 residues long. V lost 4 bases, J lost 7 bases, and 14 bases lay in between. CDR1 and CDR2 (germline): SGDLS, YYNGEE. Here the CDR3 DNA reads TGTGCCAGCAGCACAACGAATAGGGATGAAGCTTTCTTT. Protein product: CASSTTNRDEAFF.

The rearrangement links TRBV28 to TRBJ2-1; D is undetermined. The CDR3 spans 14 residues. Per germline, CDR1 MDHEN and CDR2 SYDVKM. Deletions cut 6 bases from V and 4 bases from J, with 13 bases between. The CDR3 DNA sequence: TGTGCCAGCAGACCCCCCCTAGGTTACAATGAGCAGTTCTTC. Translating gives CASRPPLGYNEQFF.

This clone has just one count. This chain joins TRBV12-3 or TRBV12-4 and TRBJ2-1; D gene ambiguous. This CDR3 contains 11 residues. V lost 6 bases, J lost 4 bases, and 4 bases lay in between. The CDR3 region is CASSEYNEQFF. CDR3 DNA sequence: TGTGCCAGCAGCGAATACAATGAGCAGTTCTTC.

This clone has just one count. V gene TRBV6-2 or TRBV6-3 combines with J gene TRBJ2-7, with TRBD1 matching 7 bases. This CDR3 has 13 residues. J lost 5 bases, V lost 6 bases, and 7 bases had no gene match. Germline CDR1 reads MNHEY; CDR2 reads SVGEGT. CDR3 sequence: CASSDRVLHEQYF. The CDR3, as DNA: TGTGCCAGCAGCGACAGGGTTCTCCACGAGCAGTACTTC.

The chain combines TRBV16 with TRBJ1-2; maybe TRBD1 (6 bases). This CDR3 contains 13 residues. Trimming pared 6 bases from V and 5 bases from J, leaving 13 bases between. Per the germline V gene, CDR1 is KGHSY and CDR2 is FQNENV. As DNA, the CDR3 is TGTGCCAGCAGACCCAGGGGAGGGTATGGCTACACCTTC. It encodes CASRPRGGYGYTF. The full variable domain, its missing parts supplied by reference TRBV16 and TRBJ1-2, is GEEVAQTPKHLVRGEGQKAKLYCAPIKGHSYVFWYQQVLKNEFKFLISFQNENVFDETGMPKERFSAKCLPNSPCSLEIQATKLEDSAVYFCASRPRGGYGYTFGSGTRLTVV.

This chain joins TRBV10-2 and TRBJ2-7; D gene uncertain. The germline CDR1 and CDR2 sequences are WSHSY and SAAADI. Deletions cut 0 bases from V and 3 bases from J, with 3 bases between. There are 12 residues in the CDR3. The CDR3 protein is CASSESGYEQYF. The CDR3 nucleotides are TGCGCCAGCAGTGAGTCCGGCTACGAGCAGTACTTC.

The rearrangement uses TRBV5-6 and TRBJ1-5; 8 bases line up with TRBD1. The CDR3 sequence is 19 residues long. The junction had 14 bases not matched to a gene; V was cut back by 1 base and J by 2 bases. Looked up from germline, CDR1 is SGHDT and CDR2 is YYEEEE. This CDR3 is CASSLRRDRGHIGNQPQHF. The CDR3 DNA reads TGTGCCAGCAGCTTGCGACGTGACAGGGGACATATAGGCAATCAGCCCCAGCATTTT. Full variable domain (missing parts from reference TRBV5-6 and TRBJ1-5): DAGVTQSPTHLIKTRGQQVTLRCSPKSGHDTVSWYQQALGQGPQFIFQYYEEEERQRGNFPDRFSGHQFPNYSSELNVNALLLGDSALYLCASSLRRDRGHIGNQPQHFGDGTRLSIL.

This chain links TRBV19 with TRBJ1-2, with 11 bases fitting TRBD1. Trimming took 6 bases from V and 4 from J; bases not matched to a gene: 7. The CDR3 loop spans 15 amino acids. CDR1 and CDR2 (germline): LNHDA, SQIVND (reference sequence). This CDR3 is CASSLLGTGGYGYTF. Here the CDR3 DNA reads TGTGCCAGTAGCCTTCTTGGGACAGGGGGCTATGGCTACACCTTC.

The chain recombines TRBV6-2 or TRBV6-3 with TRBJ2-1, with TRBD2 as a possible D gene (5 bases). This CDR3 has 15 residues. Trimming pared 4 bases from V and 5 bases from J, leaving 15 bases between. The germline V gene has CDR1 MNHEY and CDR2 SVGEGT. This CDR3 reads CASSLAGRGNNEQFF. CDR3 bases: TGTGCCAGCAGTTTGGCCGGCCGAGGGAACAATGAGCAGTTCTTC.